These 8 T cell receptor beta chains came from one sample sequenced in a study of vaccination and CD4 T cells after COVID-19 (dated by TCRdb to about 2022). The treatment or condition label of this sample denotes: roughly 11-day PBMC culture with coronavirus spike peptide pools or control peptides (ViraFEST assay). Library construction relied on PCR. Sequencing instrument: Illumina iSeq 100. DNA from cultured CD4+ T cells was subjected to TCR sequencing with the Oncomine TCR Beta short-read assay at the Johns Hopkins FTIC core. The public reads were run again by TCRdb, first through fastp at Q25 and then through MiXCR, and only productive beta chains were kept. Entries are consolidated by CDR3 protein sequence, retaining the most common genes and DNA. The sample records about 19,000 distinct CDR3 sequences, roughly 43% of which are singletons. The biggest ten clones account for 2.5% to 3% of the sample.

The antigens these receptors bind are not known. The sequencing used CD4+ T cells from blood, cultured in vitro, collected after SARS-CoV-2 vaccination. Receptors were obtained from a human donor who had recovered from COVID-19.

The sample holds a few counts of this clonotype. V and J are TRBV20-1 and TRBJ1-1, with D unresolved. Germline-derived CDR1 and CDR2 are DFQATT and SNEGSKA (reference sequence). The CDR3 loop spans 14 amino acids. The V and J ends lost 6 bases and 5 bases respectively, with 19 bases between them. The chain's CDR3 is CSALLGRAGTEAFF. The CDR3 bases are TGCAGTGCCCTCCTCGGGAGGGCCGGGACTGAAGCTTTCTTT.

The chain carries TRBV19 and TRBJ1-1; tentatively, D is TRBD1 (6 bases). Between the trimmed V and J ends, which lost 6 bases and 5 bases, there was a span of 19 bases. This CDR3 is 15 amino acids long. The germline V gene has CDR1 LNHDA and CDR2 SQIVND (reference sequence). In DNA form, the CDR3 reads TGTGCCAGTAGGAGGGGGGGCGCTGGGGTTACTGAAGCTTTCTTT. Residues: CASRRGGAGVTEAFF.

V and J are TRBV20-1 and TRBJ1-1, with D unresolved. Germline loops: CDR1 DFQATT, CDR2 SNEGSKA (reference sequence). Trimming pared 0 bases from V and 1 base from J, leaving 9 bases between. This CDR3 contains 14 residues. The CDR3 loop is CSARDGATNTEAFF. The CDR3 DNA is TGCAGTGCTAGAGACGGAGCAACGAACACTGAAGCTTTCTTT.

This chain uses TRBV11-1 with TRBJ2-6; no definite D call. Trimming took 3 bases from V and 1 from J, leaving 4 bases between them. The germline CDR1 and CDR2 sequences are SGHAT and FQDESV (reference sequence). There are 14 residues in the CDR3. The DNA of the CDR3 is TGTGCCAGCAGCTTTCAGTCTGGGGCCAACGTCCTGACTTTC. Its protein product is CASSFQSGANVLTF.

The V and J genes are TRBV6-2 or TRBV6-3 and TRBJ2-7; possible D gene TRBD1, 6 bases. Trimming pared 6 bases from V and 6 bases from J, leaving 36 bases between. The CDR3 has 20 amino acids. Germline values: CDR1 MNHEY, CDR2 SVGEGT. CDR3 coding DNA: TGTGCCAGCAGCCAGGACAGAACCTCACCATATCTAACACGACGGTCCGAGCAGTACTTC. Protein: CASSQDRTSPYLTRRSEQYF.

The chain employs TRBV19 and TRBJ1-5; 8 bases match TRBD1. Germline CDR1 is LNHDA and CDR2 is SQIVND (reference sequence). V was clipped by 2 bases and J by 4 bases; unmatched bases: 4. The CDR3 runs to 15 residues. CDR3 region: CASSIQGATNQPQHF. Here the CDR3 DNA reads TGTGCCAGTAGTATACAGGGGGCCACTAATCAGCCCCAGCATTTT.

This clonotype came up a few times. The V call is TRBV11-2, the J call TRBJ2-1, with a possible D match to TRBD2 (5 bases). The J call is uncertain, as TRBJ2-7 better fits the DNA end. CDR1 and CDR2 (germline): SGHAT, FQNNGV. The CDR3 is 14 residues long. CDR3 bases: TGTGCCAGCAGCTTAGGGCGCGGGTTTTACGAGCAGTACTTC. Encoded protein: CASSLGRGFYEQYF.

The chain links TRBV20-1 to TRBJ1-1; D is possibly TRBD1 (6 bases). This CDR3 comprises 15 residues. Trimming stripped 6 bases from V and 1 base from J, with 18 bases between. The germline gives CDR1 DFQATT, CDR2 SNEGSKA (reference sequence). The CDR3 DNA is TGCAGTGCGGTGGGGGGCTACAGCCCGAACACTGAAGCTTTCTTT. Protein product: CSAVGGYSPNTEAFF.